These T cell receptor beta chains were read from a single sample in a study of tumor-infiltrating lymphocytes in localized non-small cell lung cancer. Sequencing used immunoSEQ multiplex PCR; TCRdb keeps in-frame clones, though not all of them. This table has fewer than 15,000 clones, around three fifths appearing once. The specimen sequenced was lung tumor tissue. These TCRs come from a human donor with non-small cell lung cancer. Each CDR3 is given with its conserved first and last residue. The order of the fields is D gene, J gene, clone size, V gene, CDR3 protein, CDR3 DNA. A D gene is named only where the DNA matches it firmly. The size field is filled for only some rows; it gives once, few, many or a size class.

d_gene: .
j_gene: TRBJ1-2
abundance: few
v_gene: TRBV18
CDR3aa: CASSGGGANYGYTF
CDR3nt: TGTGCCAGCTCTGGTGGGGGTGCCAACTATGGCTACACCTTC

d_gene: TRBD2
j_gene: TRBJ2-7
abundance: .
v_gene: TRBV27
CDR3aa: CASRLAGASYEQYF
CDR3nt: TGTGCCAGCAGATTAGCGGGGGCCTCCTACGAGCAGTACTTC

d_gene: .
j_gene: TRBJ2-3
abundance: .
v_gene: TRBV5-1
CDR3aa: CASSGTSGTDTQYF
CDR3nt: TGCGCCAGCAGCGGTACGAGCGGGACAGATACGCAGTATTTT

d_gene: .
j_gene: TRBJ1-1
abundance: .
v_gene: TRBV20-1
CDR3aa: CSVHRNTEAFF
CDR3nt: TGCAGTGTCCATAGGAACACTGAAGCTTTCTTT

d_gene: .
j_gene: TRBJ1-2
abundance: few
v_gene: TRBV30
CDR3aa: CAWTDRAPNYGYTF
CDR3nt: TGTGCCTGGACCGACCGGGCCCCTAACTATGGCTACACCTTC

d_gene: .
j_gene: TRBJ2-7
abundance: .
v_gene: TRBV7-2
CDR3aa: CASSTNSYEQYF
CDR3nt: TGTGCCAGCAGCACAAACTCCTACGAGCAGTACTTC

d_gene: .
j_gene: TRBJ2-5
abundance: .
v_gene: TRBV11-2
CDR3aa: CASSYQRAAETQYF
CDR3nt: TGTGCCAGCAGCTATCAAAGGGCCGCCGAGACCCAGTACTTC

d_gene: .
j_gene: TRBJ1-5
abundance: .
v_gene: TRBV2
CDR3aa: CATTHEMSNQPQHF
CDR3nt: TGTGCCACCACACATGAGATGAGCAATCAGCCCCAGCATTTT

d_gene: .
j_gene: TRBJ2-7
abundance: .
v_gene: TRBV7-7
CDR3aa: CASSKNPLVREEQYF
CDR3nt: TGTGCTAGCAGCAAAAACCCCCTAGTCAGGGAAGAGCAGTACTTC

d_gene: TRBD1
j_gene: TRBJ2-7
abundance: .
v_gene: TRBV5-1
CDR3aa: CASSYGQGNTYEQYF
CDR3nt: TGCGCCAGCAGCTATGGACAGGGTAATACCTACGAGCAGTACTTC

d_gene: .
j_gene: TRBJ1-2
abundance: .
v_gene: TRBV7-3
CDR3aa: CASSFRTDTKGYTF
CDR3nt: TGTGCCAGCAGCTTTCGGACAGACACTAAAGGCTACACCTTC

d_gene: TRBD1
j_gene: TRBJ2-7
abundance: once
v_gene: TRBV15
CDR3aa: CATSPPRQGPTSYEQYF
CDR3nt: TGTGCCACCAGTCCCCCGCGACAGGGGCCTACCTCCTACGAGCAGTACTTC

d_gene: TRBD2
j_gene: TRBJ2-2
abundance: .
v_gene: TRBV18
CDR3aa: CASSNIAGLNTGELFF
CDR3nt: TGTGCCAGCTCAAATATAGCGGGACTGAACACCGGGGAGCTGTTTTTT

d_gene: .
j_gene: TRBJ2-7
abundance: few
v_gene: TRBV5-1
CDR3aa: CASSLEAGIVGQYF
CDR3nt: TGCGCCAGCAGCTTGGAAGCAGGGATAGTCGGGCAGTACTTC

d_gene: TRBD1
j_gene: TRBJ1-5
abundance: .
v_gene: TRBV7-2
CDR3aa: CASSSTDRAGSPPQHF
CDR3nt: TGTGCCAGCAGCTCGACGGACAGGGCTGGTAGTCCGCCCCAGCATTTT

d_gene: .
j_gene: TRBJ1-1
abundance: .
v_gene: TRBV5-4
CDR3aa: CASSSNRATTEAFF
CDR3nt: TGTGCCAGCAGCTCCAACAGGGCGACCACTGAAGCTTTCTTT

d_gene: TRBD1
j_gene: TRBJ2-2
abundance: .
v_gene: TRBV5-1
CDR3aa: CASTSSSGGLTRELFF
CDR3nt: TGCGCCAGCACCTCCTCGTCAGGGGGCCTGACCAGGGAGCTGTTTTTT

d_gene: .
j_gene: TRBJ2-2
abundance: .
v_gene: TRBV19
CDR3aa: CASLPGLNTGELFF
CDR3nt: TGTGCCAGCCTACCGGGACTGAACACCGGGGAGCTGTTTTTT

d_gene: .
j_gene: TRBJ1-1
abundance: .
v_gene: TRBV11-1
CDR3aa: CASSLGVRGTEAFF
CDR3nt: TGTGCCAGCAGCTTAGGAGTCAGGGGAACTGAAGCTTTCTTT

d_gene: .
j_gene: TRBJ2-7
abundance: .
v_gene: TRBV30
CDR3aa: CAWSVQSFYEQYF
CDR3nt: TGTGCCTGGAGTGTACAGAGTTTTTACGAGCAGTACTTC

d_gene: .
j_gene: TRBJ2-3
abundance: .
v_gene: TRBV20-1
CDR3aa: CSAFKADTQYF
CDR3nt: TGCAGTGCTTTTAAAGCAGATACGCAGTATTTT

d_gene: .
j_gene: TRBJ2-5
abundance: .
v_gene: TRBV5-1
CDR3aa: CASSLEETQYF
CDR3nt: TGCGCCAGCAGCTTGGAAGAGACCCAGTACTTC

d_gene: .
j_gene: TRBJ1-6
abundance: .
v_gene: TRBV7-9
CDR3aa: CASSRQSRDSPLHF
CDR3nt: TGTGCCAGCAGCCGACAATCAAGGGATTCACCCCTCCACTTT

d_gene: .
j_gene: TRBJ2-2
abundance: .
v_gene: TRBV28
CDR3aa: CASSLRLPTGELFF
CDR3nt: TGTGCCAGCAGTTTACGCCTTCCCACCGGGGAGCTGTTTTTT

d_gene: TRBD1
j_gene: TRBJ2-7
abundance: .
v_gene: TRBV14
CDR3aa: CASSSRGREQYF
CDR3nt: TGTGCCAGCAGCAGCAGGGGGAGAGAGCAGTACTTC

d_gene: .
j_gene: TRBJ1-2
abundance: .
v_gene: TRBV5-6
CDR3aa: CASSLFQGWGGYTF
CDR3nt: TGTGCCAGCAGCTTATTTCAGGGATGGGGGGGCTACACCTTC

d_gene: .
j_gene: TRBJ2-3
abundance: .
v_gene: TRBV7-2
CDR3aa: CASSLVEWDTQYF
CDR3nt: TGTGCCAGCAGCTTAGTGGAGTGGGATACGCAGTATTTT

d_gene: .
j_gene: TRBJ2-3
abundance: .
v_gene: TRBV14
CDR3aa: CASSQPAAGQDTQYF
CDR3nt: TGTGCCAGCAGCCAACCTGCAGCGGGACAAGATACGCAGTATTTT

d_gene: .
j_gene: TRBJ1-2
abundance: .
v_gene: TRBV10-2
CDR3aa: CASREDVPYGYTF
CDR3nt: TGCGCCAGCAGGGAGGACGTCCCCTATGGCTACACCTTC

d_gene: .
j_gene: TRBJ2-3
abundance: .
v_gene: TRBV18
CDR3aa: CASSRSGSSDTQYF
CDR3nt: TGTGCCAGCTCACGATCGGGGAGTTCAGATACGCAGTATTTT

d_gene: .
j_gene: TRBJ1-2
abundance: .
v_gene: TRBV7-2
CDR3aa: CASSLAVQLYGYTF
CDR3nt: TGTGCCAGCAGCTTAGCGGTACAGCTGTACGGCTACACCTTC

d_gene: .
j_gene: TRBJ2-3
abundance: .
v_gene: TRBV6-1
CDR3aa: CASSGGAATDTQYF
CDR3nt: TGTGCCAGCAGTGGAGGGGCCGCCACAGATACGCAGTATTTT

d_gene: TRBD1
j_gene: TRBJ2-7
abundance: .
v_gene: TRBV10-3
CDR3aa: CAISESLGTGDRSYEQYF
CDR3nt: TGTGCCATCAGTGAGTCCCTTGGGACAGGGGACAGATCCTACGAGCAGTACTTC

d_gene: TRBD1
j_gene: TRBJ2-7
abundance: .
v_gene: TRBV5-1
CDR3aa: CASSFSTGGAYEQYF
CDR3nt: TGCGCCAGCAGCTTCTCGACAGGGGGAGCCTACGAGCAGTACTTC

d_gene: TRBD2
j_gene: TRBJ2-7
abundance: .
v_gene: TRBV14
CDR3aa: CASSTWAGGDSYEQYF
CDR3nt: TGTGCCAGCAGCACATGGGCGGGGGGGGATTCCTACGAGCAGTACTTC

d_gene: .
j_gene: TRBJ1-2
abundance: once
v_gene: TRBV7-9
CDR3aa: CASSLEVVNGYTF
CDR3nt: TGTGCCAGCAGCTTAGAGGTGGTGAATGGCTACACCTTC

d_gene: .
j_gene: TRBJ1-1
abundance: few
v_gene: TRBV5-1
CDR3aa: CASSLEGARYTEAFF
CDR3nt: TGCGCCAGCAGCTTGGAGGGCGCTCGGTACACTGAAGCTTTCTTT

d_gene: .
j_gene: TRBJ2-5
abundance: few
v_gene: TRBV28
CDR3aa: CASSLFSVKTQYF
CDR3nt: TGTGCCAGCAGTTTATTCTCCGTGAAGACCCAGTACTTC

d_gene: .
j_gene: TRBJ2-7
abundance: few
v_gene: TRBV7-6
CDR3aa: CASSLEEGSYEQYF
CDR3nt: TGTGCCAGCAGCTTAGAGGAAGGCTCCTACGAGCAGTACTTC

d_gene: TRBD2
j_gene: TRBJ2-5
abundance: .
v_gene: TRBV18
CDR3aa: CASSPPRGGVFGETQYF
CDR3nt: TGTGCCAGCTCACCACCGCGCGGGGGGGTATTTGGAGAGACCCAGTACTTC

d_gene: .
j_gene: TRBJ2-7
abundance: .
v_gene: TRBV6-6
CDR3aa: CASRPPRTTSYEQYF
CDR3nt: TGTGCCAGCAGACCCCCCAGGACAACCTCCTACGAGCAGTACTTC

d_gene: .
j_gene: TRBJ1-2
abundance: .
v_gene: TRBV7-2
CDR3aa: CASTPGLGTWGYTF
CDR3nt: TGTGCCAGCACTCCCGGGCTAGGGACGTGGGGCTACACCTTC

d_gene: .
j_gene: TRBJ2-7
abundance: .
v_gene: TRBV30
CDR3aa: CAWSVQGIQQYF
CDR3nt: TGTGCCTGGAGTGTACAGGGTATACAGCAGTACTTC

d_gene: .
j_gene: TRBJ1-5
abundance: medium-sized
v_gene: TRBV10-2
CDR3aa: CASSDSYRYQPQHF
CDR3nt: TGCGCCAGCAGTGATTCCTACCGATATCAGCCCCAGCATTTT

d_gene: TRBD1
j_gene: TRBJ1-5
abundance: .
v_gene: TRBV10-3
CDR3aa: CAISEESGGQPQHF
CDR3nt: TGTGCCATCAGTGAGGAGTCAGGGGGTCAGCCCCAGCATTTT

d_gene: TRBD2
j_gene: TRBJ2-1
abundance: .
v_gene: TRBV7-2
CDR3aa: CASSSLAGTGEQFF
CDR3nt: TGTGCCAGCAGCTCTCTAGCGGGGACGGGTGAGCAGTTCTTC

d_gene: .
j_gene: TRBJ2-1
abundance: few
v_gene: TRBV7-2
CDR3aa: CASSLAQEGTQFF
CDR3nt: TGTGCCAGCAGCTTAGCGCAGGAGGGGACGCAGTTCTTC

d_gene: TRBD2
j_gene: TRBJ2-7
abundance: medium-sized
v_gene: TRBV29-1
CDR3aa: CSVYTGTSSYEQYF
CDR3nt: TGCAGCGTTTACACCGGGACTAGCAGCTACGAGCAGTACTTC